The text below deals with one T cell receptor beta chain. Its antigen is currently not known. The sample holds no much larger clone one base away, and base qualities are not on file. To sequence the TCRbeta CDR3 region, genomic DNA was isolated from the sorted cells. The immunoSEQ Assay was used for sequencing of TCRbeta CDR3 regions. Here the immuneACCESS table is served through TCRdb, limited to in-frame sequences with V and J called. Missing clones are a known gap in these copies; in checked studies unresolved V genes cover under half, and the rest lacks a known reason. This sample gives 45,000 to 65,000 clones in total; approximately 87% of them show up just once. Of the sample, about 1.7% is held by the ten largest clones. This sample is drawn from a study of OX40 agonist ivuxolimab in advanced cancers. The study in broad terms: The costimulatory receptor OX40 (CD134) was targeted by ivuxolimab, a fully human IgG2 agonistic monoclonal antibody. Intravenous ivuxolimab was administered to patients every 2 weeks at six dose levels: 0.01, 0.1, 0.3, 1.5, 3 and 10 mg/kg. Among the 50 to 55 dose-escalation patients, about 19 had hepatocellular carcinoma, 15 melanoma, 9 renal cell carcinoma and 9 head and neck cancer. In the dose-escalation cohort, approximately 82% of patients were male, and the mean age was roughly 56 years with a range of roughly 20 to 80. Prior anti-PD-1, anti-PD-L1 or anti-CTLA-4 therapy was permitted, and checkpoint inhibitors had been received by about two fifths of dose-escalation patients. Partial responses occurred in three dose-escalation patients, of whom one had hepatocellular carcinoma and two had cutaneous melanoma. The purpose of peripheral TCRbeta sequencing was to test whether ivuxolimab changed TCR sequence diversity and led to clonal T-cell expansion. The paper covers the monotherapy dose-escalation part of the phase I ivuxolimab trial, which included N = 52 patients. General conclusions and limits of the study: The antigen specificity of the peripheral T cells that underwent clonal expansion was not determined. After ivuxolimab, more expanded clones were found on average in CD8+ T cells than in CD4+ T cells. Clonal expansion of both CD4+ and CD8+ blood T cells was observed from baseline to week 6 at doses 0.1 to 3.0 mg/kg. In the 0.1-3.0 mg/kg groups, partial responders were among the patients with the lowest normalized peripheral clonal expansion, particularly in CD8+ T cells. Low levels of normalized T-cell clonal expansion were also shown by some nonresponding patients.

Patients with a history of autoimmune disease or receiving systemic immunosuppression were excluded from the trial. Peripheral blood for TCR sequencing was drawn from every dose cohort at baseline, at cycle 4 day 1 and at cycle 7 day 1. The samples were drawn from a first-in-human, open-label, multicenter phase I dose-escalation trial of ivuxolimab. Adults with locally advanced or metastatic melanoma, renal cell, hepatocellular, or head and neck squamous cell carcinoma were enrolled in the trial. CD4+ and CD8+ T cells were sorted separately from peripheral blood before TCR sequencing. Sequences were derived from CD4+ or CD8+ T cells sorted from blood, sampled in a trial of the OX40 agonist ivuxolimab. This receptor was identified in an adult with an advanced solid tumor such as melanoma, head and neck, liver or kidney cancer.

The bases read TGTGCCAGCAGGCATACACCGGACAGGGGTGGACACAGAATAGCCAAAAACATTCAGTACTTC. This is translated as CASRHTPDRGGHRIAKNIQYF. This receptor chain uses TRBV27 and TRBJ2-4, and 9 bases in between align with TRBD1. From V the trimming removes 6 bases and from J it removes 0 bases, while the gene matches leave 21 bases of the junction unaccounted for. According to the germline V gene (reference sequence), CDR1 reads MNHEY and CDR2 reads SMNVEV. From the cysteine through the phenylalanine, the CDR3 covers 21 amino acids. The retained sequence is limited to the CDR3, 63 bases, with the frame set at the first base.